This T cell receptor beta chain was profiled in a study of patients and donors after allogeneic stem cell transplantation. TCRdb re-called the RT-PCR reads with MiXCR, one entry per CDR3 protein. The sample lists about 160,000 distinct CDR3 sequences; 30% to 45% were seen once. V was clipped by 8 bases and J by 6 bases; unmatched bases: 13. The CDR3 spans 14 residues. Germline V CDR1 and CDR2: SGHDT, YYEEEE. A few counts support this clonotype. The chain uses TRBV5-6 and TRBJ1-2; 7 bases are shared with TRBD1. Material: blood, either unsorted or a sorted T cell fraction (not recorded which). The origin of this receptor is a human donor who was either an allogeneic HSCT recipient or a stem cell or donor lymphocyte infusion donor (not recorded which). It is not recorded whose cells these are; they may come from a transplant donor. CDR3: CASYRGWALDGYTF. CDR3 bases: TGTGCCAGTTACAGGGGTTGGGCCTTGGATGGCTACACCTTC.